There are a few counts of the clone carrying this T cell receptor (beta chain). No antigen is known for it. J gave up 5 bases and V 2 bases, and 9 bases lay outside the gene matches. The germline V gene encodes CDR1 MNHNS and CDR2 SASEGT. The CDR3 has 15 amino acids. The sample comes from a study of cytomegalovirus exposure and HLA in healthy donors. Study-wide results and limits: Later work showed greater clonal expansion in HLA-associated TCR beta chains than in equally common others.

The PCR had 60 Vbeta and 13 Jbeta primers. Using immunoSEQ multiplex PCR, the repertoire was profiled, and TCRdb retains in-frame clones only, with some absent. The data show roughly 100,000 clones, over 70% seen once. This TCR derives from a male donor in good health and CMV-seronegative. This chain joins TRBV6-1 and TRBJ2-7; 7 bases line up with TRBD2. Sequences were obtained from PBMCs. For the CDR3, the DNA is TGTGCCAGCAGTGAAATCGCGGGAGCGGGCCACGAGCAGTACTTC. This translates into CASSEIAGAGHEQYF.